The clone carrying this T cell receptor beta chain has a count of ten or more. The antigen remains unidentified. Between the trimmed V and J ends, which lost 5 bases and 2 bases, there was a span of 9 bases. Germline-derived CDR1 and CDR2 are SGHAT and FQDESV (reference sequence). The CDR3 consists of 13 residues. This specimen belongs to a study of T cell repertoires in cytomegalovirus infection. Study summary: Public TCR beta signatures marked donors with CMV infection and the matching HLA.

Notes on the study in general: Accumulated public TCR beta family frequency recognized individuals carrying CMV together with the relevant HLA.

TCRdb reprocessed the reads with MiXCR, giving one entry per CDR3 protein. Of around 210,000 distinct CDR3 sequences in the sample, 6.5% were seen once. Sequencing was done on a sample of PBMCs. This sequence joins TRBV11-1 and TRBJ1-1; D may be TRBD1 (5 bases). This clonotype was obtained from a human donor in good health (CMV status not recorded). Some clones in this sample may be carry-over from other donors' samples. The CDR3 bases are TGTGCCAGCAGCAATCGGACAAACACTGAAGCTTTCTTT. Amino acids: CASSNRTNTEAFF.